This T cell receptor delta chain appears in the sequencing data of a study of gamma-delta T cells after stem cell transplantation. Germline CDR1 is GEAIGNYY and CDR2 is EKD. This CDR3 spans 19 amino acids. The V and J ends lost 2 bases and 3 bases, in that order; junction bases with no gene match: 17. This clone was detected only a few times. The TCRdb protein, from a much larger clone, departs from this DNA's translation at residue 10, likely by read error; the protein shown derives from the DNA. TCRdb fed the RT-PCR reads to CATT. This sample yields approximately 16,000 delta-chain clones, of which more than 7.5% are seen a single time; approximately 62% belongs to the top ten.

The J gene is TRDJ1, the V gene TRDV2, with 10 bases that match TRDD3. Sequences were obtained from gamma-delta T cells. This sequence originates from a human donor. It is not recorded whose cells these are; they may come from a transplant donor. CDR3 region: CACDSVLGDASSRADKLIF. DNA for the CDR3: TGTGCCTGTGACAGCGTACTGGGGGATGCCTCCTCACGGGCCGATAAACTCATCTTT.